These 7 T cell receptor beta chains were sequenced from one sample in a study of cytomegalovirus exposure and HLA in healthy donors (dated by TCRdb to the late 2010s). Library construction relied on the immunoSEQ multiplex PCR assay. Imported from immuneACCESS, the table was reduced by TCRdb to in-frame sequences with V and J called. These copies leave out some clones; in studies compared against another copy, an unresolved V gene accounts for under half, and the cause of the remainder is not known. The sample has tens of thousands of clones on record, approximately 94% of them singletons. 1.5% to 2% of the sample is held by the ten biggest clonotypes. The sequenced sample was PBMCs. These receptors all come from a woman under 30 in good health and CMV-seropositive.

This rearrangement joins TRBV10-3 to TRBJ1-2; possible D gene TRBD1, 6 bases. V was trimmed by 5 bases and J by 2 bases, leaving 21 bases between them. Germline values: CDR1 ENHRY, CDR2 SYGVKD. The length of the CDR3 is 17 residues. The CDR3 nucleotides read TGTGCCATCAGTCTCTCGATCCGGGACAACCGCAACTATGGCTACACCTTC. It yields the protein CAISLSIRDNRNYGYTF.

Worth noting for this clone: The same CDR3 also results from other DNA sequences found in this sample. The rearrangement joins TRBV6-1 to TRBJ2-3, with 10 bases that match TRBD2. Germline trimming cut 6 bases from V and 0 bases from J; bases unmatched to any gene: 0. The CDR3 is made up of 14 amino acids. Germline loops: CDR1 MNHNS, CDR2 SASEGT. The CDR3 DNA follows: TGTGCCAGCAGACTAGCGGGGAGCACAGATACGCAGTATTTT. This sequence encodes CASRLAGSTDTQYF.

The V gene is TRBV18, the J gene TRBJ2-2; 10 positions agree with TRBD1. Germline V CDR1 and CDR2: KGHSH, LQKENI. V dropped 5 bases and J dropped 3; count of bases not matched to a gene: 3. The CDR3 runs 15 residues. CDR3 nucleotides: TGTGCCAGCTCAGCGGGACAGGGGTACACCGGGGAGCTGTTTTTT. Translated: CASSAGQGYTGELFF.

This clone was seen a single time. The chain carries TRBV19 and TRBJ1-2, with 8 bases fitting TRBD1. This CDR3 is built from 12 residues. Germline V gene lookup returns CDR1 LNHDA and CDR2 SQIVND (reference sequence). V shed 5 bases, J shed 10 bases, and the junction held 6 bases outside the gene matches. The DNA for the CDR3 is TGTGCCAGTAGTGGGCGACAGGGGTCCTACACCTTC. It yields the protein CASSGRQGSYTF. The full variable domain, in which reference TRBV19 and TRBJ1-2 provide the parts outside the CDR3, is DGGITQSPKYLFRKEGQNVTLSCEQNLNHDAMYWYRQDPGQGLRLIYYSQIVNDFQKGDIAEGYSVSREKKESFPLTVTSAQKNPTAFYLCASSGRQGSYTFGSGTRLTVV.

V usage is TRBV6-6 and J usage is TRBJ2-1; TRBD2 matches 7 bases. Per germline, CDR1 MNHNY and CDR2 SVGAGI (reference sequence). The V segment lost 6 bases and the J segment 4 bases; nucleotides outside the gene matches: 12. This CDR3 spans 16 amino acids. The CDR3 region is CASSPAPSGKYNEQFF. The CDR3 nucleotides are TGTGCCAGCAGCCCCGCCCCTAGCGGAAAATACAATGAGCAGTTCTTC.

This clone has only one observation. V gene TRBV7-9 combines with J gene TRBJ1-3; D remains ambiguous. V was pared by 2 bases and J by 0 bases, with 8 bases between. The V gene's germline CDR1 is SEHNR and CDR2 FQNEAQ (reference sequence). The CDR3 extends over 15 amino acids. CDR3 in amino acids: CASSLSGDSGNTIYF. The CDR3 DNA sequence: TGTGCCAGCAGCTTATCCGGGGACTCTGGAAACACCATATATTTT.

The chain carries TRBV18 and TRBJ1-1; the D gene is possibly TRBD1 (5 bases). The CDR3 spans 14 residues. Trimming shortened V by 4 bases and J by 3 bases, and 12 bases separated the two germline ends. Germline loops: CDR1 KGHSH, CDR2 LQKENI. CDR3 DNA sequence: TGTGCCAGCTCACTACAGGTTAGGGACACTGAAGCTTTCTTT. Encoded protein: CASSLQVRDTEAFF.